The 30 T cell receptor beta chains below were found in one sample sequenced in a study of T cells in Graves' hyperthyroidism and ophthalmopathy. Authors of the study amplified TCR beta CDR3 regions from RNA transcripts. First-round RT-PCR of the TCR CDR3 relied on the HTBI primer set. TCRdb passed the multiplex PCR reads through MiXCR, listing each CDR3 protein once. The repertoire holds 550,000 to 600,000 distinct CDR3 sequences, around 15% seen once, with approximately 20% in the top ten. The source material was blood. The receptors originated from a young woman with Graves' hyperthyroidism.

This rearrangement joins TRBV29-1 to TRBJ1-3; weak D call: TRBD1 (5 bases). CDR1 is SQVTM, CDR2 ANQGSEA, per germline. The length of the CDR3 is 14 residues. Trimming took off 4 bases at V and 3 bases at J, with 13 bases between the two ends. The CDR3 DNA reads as TGCAGCGTTGCAGGGTCAGGTGATGGAAACACCATATATTTT. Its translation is CSVAGSGDGNTIYF. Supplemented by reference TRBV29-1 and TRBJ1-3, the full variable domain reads SAVISQKPSRDICQRGTSLTIQCQVDSQVTMMFWYRQQPGQSLTLIATANQGSEATYESGFVIDKFPISRPNLTFSTLTVSNMSPEDSSIYLCSVAGSGDGNTIYFGEGSWLTVV.

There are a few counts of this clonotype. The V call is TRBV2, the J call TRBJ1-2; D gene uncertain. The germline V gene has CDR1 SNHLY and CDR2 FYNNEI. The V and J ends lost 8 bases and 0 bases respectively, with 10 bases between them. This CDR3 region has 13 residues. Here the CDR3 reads CASARYANYGYTF. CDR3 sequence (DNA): TGTGCCAGCGCACGGTATGCTAACTATGGCTACACCTTC.

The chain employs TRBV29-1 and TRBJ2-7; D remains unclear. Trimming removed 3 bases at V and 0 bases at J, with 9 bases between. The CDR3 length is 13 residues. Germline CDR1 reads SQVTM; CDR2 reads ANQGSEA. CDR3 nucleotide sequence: TGCAGCGTTGACATAGGGAACTCCTACGAGCAGTACTTC. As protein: CSVDIGNSYEQYF.

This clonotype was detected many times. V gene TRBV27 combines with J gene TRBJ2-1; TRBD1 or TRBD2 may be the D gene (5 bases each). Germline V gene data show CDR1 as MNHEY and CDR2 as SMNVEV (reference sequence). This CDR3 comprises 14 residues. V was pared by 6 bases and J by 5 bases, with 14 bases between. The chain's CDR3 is CASSLYGADNEQFF. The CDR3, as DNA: TGTGCCAGCAGCCTCTACGGGGCCGACAATGAGCAGTTCTTC.

CDR3 coding DNA: TGCGCCAGCAGCCAAGTCTCGACAGTCGACGAGCAGTACTTC. Translation: CASSQVSTVDEQYF. The rearrangement links TRBV4-1 to TRBJ2-7; maybe TRBD1 (5 bases). V lost 1 base, J lost 5 bases, and 12 bases lay in between. The CDR3 has 14 residues. Germline values: CDR1 MGHRA, CDR2 YSYEKL.

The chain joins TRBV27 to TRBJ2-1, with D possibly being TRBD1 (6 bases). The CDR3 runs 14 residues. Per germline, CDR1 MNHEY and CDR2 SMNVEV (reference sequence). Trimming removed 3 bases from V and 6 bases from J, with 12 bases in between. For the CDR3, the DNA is TGTGCCAGCAGTTTTTTCAAAGGGGGCAATGAGCAGTTCTTC. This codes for CASSFFKGGNEQFF.

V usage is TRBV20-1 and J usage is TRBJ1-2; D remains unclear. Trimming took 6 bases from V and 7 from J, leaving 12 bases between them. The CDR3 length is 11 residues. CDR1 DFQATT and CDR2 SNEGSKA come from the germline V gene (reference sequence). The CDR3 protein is CSAKPAGGYTF. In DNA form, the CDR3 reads TGCAGTGCAAAGCCGGCGGGTGGCTACACCTTC.

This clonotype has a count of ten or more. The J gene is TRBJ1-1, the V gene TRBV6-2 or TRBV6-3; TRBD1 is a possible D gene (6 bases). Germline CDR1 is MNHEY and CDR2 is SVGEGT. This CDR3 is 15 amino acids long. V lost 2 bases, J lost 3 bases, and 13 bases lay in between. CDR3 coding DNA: TGTGCCAGCAGTTACCTGGGGGCGCTGGACACTGAAGCTTTCTTT. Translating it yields CASSYLGALDTEAFF.

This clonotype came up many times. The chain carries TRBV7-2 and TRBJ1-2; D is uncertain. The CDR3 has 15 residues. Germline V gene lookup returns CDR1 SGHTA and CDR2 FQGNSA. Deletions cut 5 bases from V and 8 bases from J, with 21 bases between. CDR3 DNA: TGTGCCAGCAGCCCAAAGCGGACCCGCTTGGACGGCTACACCTTC. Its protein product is CASSPKRTRLDGYTF. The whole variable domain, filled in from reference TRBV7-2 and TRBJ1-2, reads GAGVSQSPSNKVTEKGKDVELRCDPISGHTALYWYRQSLGQGLEFLIYFQGNSAPDKSGLPSDRFSAERTGGSVSTLTIQRTQQEDSAVYLCASSPKRTRLDGYTFGSGTRLTVV.

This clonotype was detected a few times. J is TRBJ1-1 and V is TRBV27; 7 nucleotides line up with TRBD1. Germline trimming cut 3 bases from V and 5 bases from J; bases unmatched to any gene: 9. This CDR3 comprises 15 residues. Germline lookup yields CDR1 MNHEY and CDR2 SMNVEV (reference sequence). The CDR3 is CASSFGAGGVTEAFF. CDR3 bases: TGTGCCAGCAGTTTTGGGGCAGGGGGAGTAACTGAAGCTTTCTTT.

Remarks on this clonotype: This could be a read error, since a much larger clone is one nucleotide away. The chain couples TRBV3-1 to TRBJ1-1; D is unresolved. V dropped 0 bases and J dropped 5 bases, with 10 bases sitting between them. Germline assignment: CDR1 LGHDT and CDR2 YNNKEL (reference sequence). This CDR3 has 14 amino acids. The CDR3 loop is CASSQDPVGTEAFF. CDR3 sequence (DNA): TGTGCCAGCAGCCAAGATCCAGTAGGAACTGAAGCTTTCTTT.

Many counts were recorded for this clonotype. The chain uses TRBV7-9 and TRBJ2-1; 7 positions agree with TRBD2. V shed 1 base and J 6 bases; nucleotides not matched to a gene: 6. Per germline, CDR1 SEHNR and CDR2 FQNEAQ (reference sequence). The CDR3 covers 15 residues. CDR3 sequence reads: CASSLGAASGNEQFF. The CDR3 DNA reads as TGTGCCAGCAGCTTAGGAGCCGCTAGCGGCAATGAGCAGTTCTTC.

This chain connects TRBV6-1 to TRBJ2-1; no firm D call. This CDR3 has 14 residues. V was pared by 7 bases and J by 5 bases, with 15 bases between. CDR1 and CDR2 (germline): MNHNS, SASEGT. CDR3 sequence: CASNRGGSDNEQFF. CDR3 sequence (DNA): TGTGCCAGCAATCGTGGCGGAAGTGACAATGAGCAGTTCTTC.

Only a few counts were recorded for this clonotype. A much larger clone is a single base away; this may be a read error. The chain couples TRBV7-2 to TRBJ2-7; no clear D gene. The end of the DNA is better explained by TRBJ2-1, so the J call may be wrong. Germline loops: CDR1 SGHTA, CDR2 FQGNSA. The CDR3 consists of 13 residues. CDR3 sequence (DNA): TGTGCCAGCACCTTTCCGTCGAGCTACGAGCAGTTCTTC. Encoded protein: CASTFPSSYEQFF.

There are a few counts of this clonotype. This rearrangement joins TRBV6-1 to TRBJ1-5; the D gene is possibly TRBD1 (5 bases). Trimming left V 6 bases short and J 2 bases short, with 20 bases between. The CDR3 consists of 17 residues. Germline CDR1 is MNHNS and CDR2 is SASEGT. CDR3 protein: CASRDTSRIVGNQPQHF. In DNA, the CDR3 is TGTGCCAGCAGGGACACATCCCGGATCGTAGGCAATCAGCCCCAGCATTTT.

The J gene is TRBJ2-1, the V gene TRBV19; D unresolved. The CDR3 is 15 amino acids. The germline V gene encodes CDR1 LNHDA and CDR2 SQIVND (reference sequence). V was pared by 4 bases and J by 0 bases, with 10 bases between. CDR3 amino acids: CASSKSVNSYNEQFF. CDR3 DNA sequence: TGTGCCAGTAGTAAATCGGTTAACTCCTACAATGAGCAGTTCTTC.

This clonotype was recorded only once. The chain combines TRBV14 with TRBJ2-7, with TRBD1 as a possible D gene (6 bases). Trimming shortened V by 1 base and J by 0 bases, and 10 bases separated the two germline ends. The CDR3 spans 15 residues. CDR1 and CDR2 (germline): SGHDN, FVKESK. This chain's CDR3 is CASSQGGRGSYEQYF. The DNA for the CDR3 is TGTGCCAGCAGCCAAGGTGGCAGGGGCTCCTACGAGCAGTACTTC.

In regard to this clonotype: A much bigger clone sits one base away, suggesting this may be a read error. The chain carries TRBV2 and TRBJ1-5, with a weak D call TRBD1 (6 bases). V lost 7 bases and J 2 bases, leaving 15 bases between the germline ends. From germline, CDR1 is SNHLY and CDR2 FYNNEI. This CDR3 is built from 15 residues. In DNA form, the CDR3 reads TGTGCCAGCATCGGGTGGGACACTGGCAATCAGCCCCAGCATTTT. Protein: CASIGWDTGNQPQHF.

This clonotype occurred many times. Here the CDR3 DNA reads TGCAGTGCTAGTATGTATACGCAGTATTTT. It translates to CSASMYTQYF. The chain recombines TRBV20-1 with TRBJ2-3; D call uncertain. V was clipped by 3 bases and J by 7 bases, with 5 bases between them. CDR3 length: 10 amino acids. The germline V gene has CDR1 DFQATT and CDR2 SNEGSKA (reference sequence).

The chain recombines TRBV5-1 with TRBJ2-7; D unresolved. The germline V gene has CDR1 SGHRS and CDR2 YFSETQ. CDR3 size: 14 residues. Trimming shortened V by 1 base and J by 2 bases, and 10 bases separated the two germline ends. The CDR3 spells CASSLTVGTYEQYF. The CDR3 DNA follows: TGCGCCAGCAGCTTGACTGTGGGAACCTACGAGCAGTACTTC. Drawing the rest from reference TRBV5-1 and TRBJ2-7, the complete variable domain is KAGVTQTPRYLIKTRGQQVTLSCSPISGHRSVSWYQQTPGQGLQFLFEYFSETQRNKGNFPGRFSGRQFSNSRSEMNVSTLELGDSALYLCASSLTVGTYEQYFGPGTRLTVT.

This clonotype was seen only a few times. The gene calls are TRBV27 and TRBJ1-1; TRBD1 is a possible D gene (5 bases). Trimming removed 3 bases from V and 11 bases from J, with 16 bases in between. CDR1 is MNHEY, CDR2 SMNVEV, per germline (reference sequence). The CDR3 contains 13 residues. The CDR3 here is CASSLDRGVAAFF. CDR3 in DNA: TGTGCCAGCAGTTTGGATAGAGGGGTGGCCGCTTTCTTT.

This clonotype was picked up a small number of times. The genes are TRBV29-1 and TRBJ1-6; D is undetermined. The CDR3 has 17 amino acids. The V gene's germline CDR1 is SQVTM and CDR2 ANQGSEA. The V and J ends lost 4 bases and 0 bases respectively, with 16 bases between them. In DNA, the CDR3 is TGCAGCGTTGGGTGGCTGAGCCAGAGCTCCTATAATTCACCCCTCCACTTT. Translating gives CSVGWLSQSSYNSPLHF.

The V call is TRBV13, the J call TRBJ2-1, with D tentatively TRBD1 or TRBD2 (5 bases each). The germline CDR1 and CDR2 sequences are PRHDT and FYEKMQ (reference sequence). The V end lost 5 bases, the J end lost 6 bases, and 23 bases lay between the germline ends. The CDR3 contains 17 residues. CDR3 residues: CASSGDIRDPRGNEQFF. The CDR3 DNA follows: TGTGCCAGCAGCGGTGATATCCGGGACCCCCGGGGCAATGAGCAGTTCTTC.

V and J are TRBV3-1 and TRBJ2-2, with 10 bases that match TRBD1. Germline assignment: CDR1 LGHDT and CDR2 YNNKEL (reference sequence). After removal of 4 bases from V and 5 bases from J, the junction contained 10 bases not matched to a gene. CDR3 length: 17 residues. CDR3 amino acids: CASSLNTGQGGTGELFF. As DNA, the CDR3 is TGTGCCAGCAGCCTAAATACAGGACAGGGGGGGACCGGGGAGCTGTTTTTT. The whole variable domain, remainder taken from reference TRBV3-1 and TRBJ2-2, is DTAVSQTPKYLVTQMGNDKSIKCEQNLGHDTMYWYKQDSKKFLKIMFSYNNKELIINETVPNRFSPKSPDKAHLNLHINSLELGDSAVYFCASSLNTGQGGTGELFFGEGSRLTVL.

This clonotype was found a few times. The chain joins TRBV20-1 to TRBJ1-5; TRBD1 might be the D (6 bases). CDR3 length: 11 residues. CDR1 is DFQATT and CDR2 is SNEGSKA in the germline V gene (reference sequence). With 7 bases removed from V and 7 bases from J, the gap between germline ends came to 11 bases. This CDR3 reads CSGGAGQPQHF. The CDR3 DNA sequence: TGCAGTGGGGGGGCTGGGCAGCCCCAGCATTTT.

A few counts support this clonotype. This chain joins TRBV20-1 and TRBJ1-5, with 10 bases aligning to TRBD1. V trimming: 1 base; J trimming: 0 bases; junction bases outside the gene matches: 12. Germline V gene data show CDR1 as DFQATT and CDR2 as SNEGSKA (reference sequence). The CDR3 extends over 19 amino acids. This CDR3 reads CSARAAPGQGFYSNQPQHF. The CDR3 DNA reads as TGCAGTGCTAGAGCGGCACCGGGACAGGGGTTTTATAGCAATCAGCCCCAGCATTTT.

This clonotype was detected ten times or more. The CDR3 spells CASSFTGDEQYF. The CDR3, as DNA: TGTGCCAGCAGTTTCACAGGGGACGAGCAGTACTTC. This rearrangement joins TRBV27 to TRBJ2-7; the match to TRBD1 covers 7 bases. This CDR3 has 12 amino acids. The junction had 1 base not matched to a gene; V was cut back by 3 bases and J by 5 bases. Per germline, CDR1 MNHEY and CDR2 SMNVEV (reference sequence).

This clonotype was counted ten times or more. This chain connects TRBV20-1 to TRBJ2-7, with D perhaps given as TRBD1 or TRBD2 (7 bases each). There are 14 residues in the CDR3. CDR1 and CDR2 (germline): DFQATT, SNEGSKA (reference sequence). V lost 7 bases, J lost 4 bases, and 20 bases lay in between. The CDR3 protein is CSGLVQGRGYEQYF. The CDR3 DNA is TGCAGTGGCTTAGTACAGGGGAGGGGATACGAGCAGTACTTC.

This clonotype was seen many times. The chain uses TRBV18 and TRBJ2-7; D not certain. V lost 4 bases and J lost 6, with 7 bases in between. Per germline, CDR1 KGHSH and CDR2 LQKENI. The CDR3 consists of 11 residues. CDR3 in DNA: TGTGCCAGCTCACATGGGTCCGAGCAGTACTTC. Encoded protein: CASSHGSEQYF.

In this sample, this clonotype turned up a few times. In DNA, the CDR3 is TGCAGTGCGCTGACTAGCGGGAGCTCCTACGAGCAGTACTTC. Translated, it gives CSALTSGSSYEQYF. The V and J genes are TRBV20-1 and TRBJ2-7, with 12 bases aligning to TRBD2. The length of the CDR3 is 14 residues. V shed 6 bases and J 0 bases; nucleotides not matched to a gene: 3. The germline V gene encodes CDR1 DFQATT and CDR2 SNEGSKA (reference sequence).